The sequence of this TCR beta chain was determined in a study of T cells in Graves' hyperthyroidism and ophthalmopathy. About the research overall: Peripheral blood was drawn at first diagnosis, prior to all treatment.

Findings and limits, study-wide: A 13 V-J signature model discriminated ophthalmopathy versus stable hyperthyroidism. Most thyroid clonotypes that were expanded above 0.001 also turned up in blood.

About this clonotype itself: What it recognizes is unknown. This may be a read error: a much more frequent sequence differs by one nucleotide.

Authors of the study amplified TCR beta CDR3 regions from RNA transcripts. HTBI primers were the set used in a first-round RT-PCR of the TCR CDR3. TCRdb reanalysed the multiplex PCR reads using MiXCR and keeps one entry per CDR3 protein. The table has 530,000 or so distinct CDR3 sequences, 17% seen once. Uncontrolled infection, other autoimmune disease, pregnancy or lactation disqualified patients from enrolment. Sequenced material: blood. The TCR sequence derives from a woman under 30 with Graves' ophthalmopathy.

CDR3 in DNA: TGTGCCAGCAGTCTCCGACGGGGCCTCGGGAAAGCTTTCTTT. Its protein product is CASSLRRGLGKAFF. The chain joins TRBV6-2 or TRBV6-3 to TRBJ1-1, with a tentative D call TRBD1 (5 bases). This CDR3 contains 14 residues. The germline CDR1 and CDR2 sequences are MNHEY and SVGEGT. Trimming shortened V by 5 bases and J by 9 bases, and 19 bases separated the two germline ends.